The clone carrying this TCR beta chain was found a few times. Its antigen is not known. The record originates from a study of beta chain features in type 1 diabetes. Sorting with CD45RO/CCR7/CD25/CD127/CD95/CD27 yielded naive, central memory, regulatory and stem-like memory CD4+ cells. Over 95% purity was reached by all sorted populations. Study results and limitations: Sampled from patients, naive, central memory and Treg TCRB repertoires appeared more similar than those sampled from healthy donors. Sequencing used cDNA, and cells with high TCR expression could therefore be over-represented. Shortening of TCRB CDR3s, moderate but significant, appeared in all four CD4+ subsets of Type 1 diabetes patients.

The study reverse transcribed the entire isolated RNA, so it sequenced expressed TCRB transcripts. Generated by immunoSEQ multiplex PCR, the TCRdb table keeps only in-frame clones and is missing some. The repertoire holds 250,000 to 350,000 clones, with 15% as singletons. The V gene lost 2 bases and the J gene lost 5 bases, with 15 bases spanning the gap. CDR3 length equals 15 residues. Germline values: CDR1 MNHNS, CDR2 SASEGT. The sample was naive CD4+ T cells from blood. The receptor's source is a man aged 18 to 29 with type 1 diabetes. The V and J genes are TRBV6-1 and TRBJ2-5, with TRBD1 as a possible D gene (5 bases). This CDR3 reads CASSEFPARQETQYF. CDR3 bases: TGTGCCAGCAGTGAATTCCCGGCACGACAGGAGACCCAGTACTTC.